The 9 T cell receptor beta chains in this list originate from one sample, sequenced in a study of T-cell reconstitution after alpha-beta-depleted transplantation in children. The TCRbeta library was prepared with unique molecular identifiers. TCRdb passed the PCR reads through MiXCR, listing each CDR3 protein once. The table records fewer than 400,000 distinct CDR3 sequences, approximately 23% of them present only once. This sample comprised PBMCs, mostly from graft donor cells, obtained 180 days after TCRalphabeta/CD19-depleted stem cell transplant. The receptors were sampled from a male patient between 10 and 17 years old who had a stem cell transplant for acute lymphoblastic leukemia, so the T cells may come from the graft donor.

The CDR3 is CAGTGTGFRDTQYF. The CDR3 DNA follows: TGCGCCGGCACCGGGACAGGGTTCAGAGATACGCAGTATTTT. J is TRBJ2-3 and V is TRBV10-2, with 9 positions matching TRBD1. This CDR3 has 14 amino acids. Germline CDR1 is WSHSY and CDR2 is SAAADI. J gave up 5 bases and V 11 bases, and 11 bases lay outside the gene matches.

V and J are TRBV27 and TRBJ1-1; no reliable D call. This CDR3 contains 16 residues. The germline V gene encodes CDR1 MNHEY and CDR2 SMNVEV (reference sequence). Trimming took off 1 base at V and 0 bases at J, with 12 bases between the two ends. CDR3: CASSLLTVGMNTEAFF. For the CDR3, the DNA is TGTGCCAGCAGTTTATTAACGGTGGGGATGAACACTGAAGCTTTCTTT.

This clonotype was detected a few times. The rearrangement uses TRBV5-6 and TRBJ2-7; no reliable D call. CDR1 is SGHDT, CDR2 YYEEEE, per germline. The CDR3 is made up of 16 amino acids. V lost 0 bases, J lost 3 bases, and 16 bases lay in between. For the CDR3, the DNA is TGTGCCAGCAGCTTGGGGAGACCCCTTTTCGACTACGAGCAGTACTTC. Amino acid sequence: CASSLGRPLFDYEQYF.

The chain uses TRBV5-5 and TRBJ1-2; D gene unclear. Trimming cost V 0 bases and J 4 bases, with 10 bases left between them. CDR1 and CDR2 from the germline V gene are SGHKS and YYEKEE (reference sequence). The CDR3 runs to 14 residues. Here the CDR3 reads CASSLVWEVYGYTF. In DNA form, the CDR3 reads TGTGCCAGCAGCTTGGTCTGGGAAGTCTATGGCTACACCTTC.

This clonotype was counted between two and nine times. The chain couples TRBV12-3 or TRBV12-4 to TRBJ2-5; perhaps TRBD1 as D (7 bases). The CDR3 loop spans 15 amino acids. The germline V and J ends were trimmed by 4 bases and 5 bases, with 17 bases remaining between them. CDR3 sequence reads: CASSYRQGRGETQYF. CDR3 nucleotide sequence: TGTGCCAGCAGTTACCGACAGGGTCGGGGGGAGACCCAGTACTTC.

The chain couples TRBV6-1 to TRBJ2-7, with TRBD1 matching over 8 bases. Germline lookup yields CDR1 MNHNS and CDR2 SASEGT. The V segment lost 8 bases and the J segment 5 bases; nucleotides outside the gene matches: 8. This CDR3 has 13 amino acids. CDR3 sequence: CASSRAGGNEQYF. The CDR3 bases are TGTGCCAGCTCCCGGGCAGGGGGCAACGAGCAGTACTTC.

The CDR3 here is CASSWGQGEMDTQYF. Here the CDR3 DNA reads TGTGCCAGCAGCTGGGGACAGGGTGAGATGGATACGCAGTATTTT. This rearrangement joins TRBV5-5 to TRBJ2-3; 9 nucleotides match TRBD1. Germline CDR1 is SGHKS and CDR2 is YYEKEE (reference sequence). There are 15 residues in the CDR3. V gave up 3 bases and J gave up 6 bases; unmatched junction bases: 8. Supplemented by reference TRBV5-5 and TRBJ2-3, the full variable domain reads DAGVTQSPTHLIKTRGQQVTLRCSPISGHKSVSWYQQVLGQGPQFIFQYYEKEERGRGNFPDRFSARQFPNYSSELNVNALLLGDSALYLCASSWGQGEMDTQYFGPGTRLTVL.

CDR3 in DNA: TGTGCCAGCACCGGTACTTCAGGCTCTGGGGCCAACGTCCTGACTTTC. It specifies CASTGTSGSGANVLTF. This rearrangement joins TRBV12-3 or TRBV12-4 to TRBJ2-6; no reliable D call. The CDR3 is made up of 16 amino acids. The ends were cut back, 7 bases at V and 0 bases at J, with 13 bases in the middle.

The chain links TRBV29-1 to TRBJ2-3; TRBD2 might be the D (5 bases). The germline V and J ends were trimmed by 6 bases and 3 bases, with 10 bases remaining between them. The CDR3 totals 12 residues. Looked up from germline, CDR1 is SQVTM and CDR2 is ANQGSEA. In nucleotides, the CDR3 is TGCAGCGTAACTAGGGATACAGATACGCAGTATTTT. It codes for CSVTRDTDTQYF.